These T cell receptor beta chains were read from a single sample in a study of blood T cell repertoires in COVID-19. Some clones are missing from TCRdb's copy, which holds only in-frame ones; the method was immunoSEQ multiplex PCR. The sample shows some 41,000 clones, roughly nine tenths of them seen only once. The sequenced sample consisted of peripheral blood. The origin of the receptors is a human donor in a cohort sampled during active COVID-19. Both conserved end residues are part of each CDR3. The order of the fields is clone size, V gene, D gene, J gene, CDR3 DNA, CDR3 protein. D genes are given only for firm matches. Some rows have no size entry. The others give once, few or many, or a class for an expanded clone.

.	TRBV30	.	TRBJ1-2	TGTGCCTGGAACGAGGGCGACTATGGCTACACCTTC	CAWNEGDYGYTF
.	TRBV2	.	TRBJ2-3	TGTGCCAGCACCCAGGGCCTTGGGGAGGAGGCAGATACGCAGTATTTT	CASTQGLGEEADTQYF
.	TRBV7-8	.	TRBJ2-2	TGTGCCAGCAGCAGGCGGGGAGATAACACCGGGGAGCTGTTTTTT	CASSRRGDNTGELFF
.	TRBV6-4	.	TRBJ2-7	TGTGCCAGCAGTGACTCGAGGCTTTACGAGCAGTACTTC	CASSDSRLYEQYF
once	TRBV12-3/TRBV12-4	.	TRBJ2-5	TGTGCCAGCAGTTACAGGCCCCAAGAGACCCAGTACTTC	CASSYRPQETQYF
.	TRBV28	.	TRBJ1-2	TGTGCCAGCAGCCCAGTGGGGGGGCGCACTGGCTACACCTTC	CASSPVGGRTGYTF
few	TRBV12-3/TRBV12-4	.	TRBJ2-7	TGTGCCAGCAGCCCGACGGGCTACGAGCAGTACTTC	CASSPTGYEQYF
.	TRBV18	TRBD1	TRBJ1-1	TGTGCCAGCTCACCGGGGACAGGGTGGAACACTGAAGCTTTCTTT	CASSPGTGWNTEAFF
.	TRBV7-9	.	TRBJ1-1	TGTGCCAGCAGCTTAAGGGATTATCGTACAGGTTTAAACACTGAAGCTTTCTTT	CASSLRDYRTGLNTEAFF
.	TRBV20-1	.	TRBJ2-2	TGCAGTGCTAGTCCGATCAGGGGGAACACCGGGGAGCTGTTTTTT	CSASPIRGNTGELFF
.	TRBV3-1/TRBV3-2	TRBD1	TRBJ2-7	TGTGCCAGCAGCCAAGAGTGGACAGGGAACTACGAGCAGTACTTC	CASSQEWTGNYEQYF
once	TRBV15	TRBD1	TRBJ1-6	TGTGCCACCAGCAGAGCCGGACAGGGAAGGAATAATTCACCCCTCCACTTT	CATSRAGQGRNNSPLHF
.	TRBV24-1	.	TRBJ2-3	TGTGCCACCGGCGCGGGGAGCACAGATACGCAGTATTTT	CATGAGSTDTQYF
.	TRBV10-3	.	TRBJ1-2	TGTGCCATCAGTGAGTCCGATGGACAGCCAACGGGCTACACCTTC	CAISESDGQPTGYTF
.	TRBV7-9	TRBD2	TRBJ2-1	TGTGCCAGCAGCCTTAGCGGGGGGCCACATGAGCAGTTCTTC	CASSLSGGPHEQFF
once	TRBV6-5	TRBD1	TRBJ1-4	TGTGCCAGCAGTTACGGGACAGGGCTTAATGAAAAACTGTTTTTT	CASSYGTGLNEKLFF
.	TRBV5-4	TRBD2	TRBJ2-7	TGTGCCAGCACCAACCTAGCGGGGGGGTCCTACGAGCAGTACTTC	CASTNLAGGSYEQYF
.	TRBV12-3/TRBV12-4	TRBD1	TRBJ1-2	TGTGCCAGCAGTCCGAGACAGGGTGGAGGCTACACCTTC	CASSPRQGGGYTF
.	TRBV7-2	TRBD2	TRBJ2-1	TGTGCCAGCAGCTTCCAAGCCGGGGGGGGAAGGGATGAGCAGTTCTTC	CASSFQAGGGRDEQFF
once	TRBV6-5	TRBD1	TRBJ1-2	TGTGCCAGCAGCGGGGGACAGGGGTTGCATGGCTACACCTTC	CASSGGQGLHGYTF
.	TRBV15	TRBD2	TRBJ2-1	TGTGCCACCAGCAGAGGGACTAGCGGGGGGGCCTATGAGCAGTTCTTC	CATSRGTSGGAYEQFF
.	TRBV27	.	TRBJ1-1	TGTGCCAGCAGTTTGGGGGGGAAGACTGAAGCTTTCTTT	CASSLGGKTEAFF
.	TRBV9	.	TRBJ2-7	TGTGCCAGCAGCGTAGGGAATGAGGTTTACGAGCAGTACTTC	CASSVGNEVYEQYF